One and the same sample provided the 6 T cell receptor beta chains below, sequenced in a study of T cells expressing NK-cell markers. TCRdb reprocessed the 5' RACE reads; each CDR3 protein has one entry and no DNA is given. The specimen's table records 350,000 to 500,000 distinct CDR3 sequences. The sequencing input was blood T cells: a sorted CD56 or NKG2C T cell subset, CD4+ or CD8+ T cells, or bulk PBMC T cells (not recorded which). The origin of the receptors is a woman aged 18 to 75 in good health.

The chain's CDR3 is CASSWATSTDTQYF. The chain employs TRBV27 and TRBJ2-3; TCRdb picks TRBD1, but there is no DNA to check that call. Germline assignment: CDR1 MNHEY and CDR2 SMNVEV (reference sequence). The CDR3 runs 14 residues.

V and J are TRBV28 and TRBJ1-5. The CDR3 is 18 amino acids. The germline gives CDR1 MDHEN, CDR2 SYDVKM. CDR3 residues: CASSLRIGTRALNQPQHF.

CDR3 region: CASSFGREGVSEQYF. V is TRBV7-9 and J is TRBJ2-7; TCRdb picks TRBD2, but there is no DNA to check that call. The CDR3 covers 15 residues. Germline V lookup: CDR1 SEHNR, CDR2 FQNEAQ (reference sequence). Full variable domain (remainder filled in from reference TRBV7-9 and TRBJ2-7): DTGVSQNPRHKITKRGQNVTFRCDPISEHNRLYWYRQTLGQGPEFLTYFQNEAQLEKSRLLSDRFSAERPKGSFSTLEIQRTEQGDSAMYLCASSFGREGVSEQYFGPGTRLTVT.

This rearrangement joins TRBV6-5 to TRBJ1-5. Germline CDR1 MNHEY, CDR2 SVGAGI. The CDR3 length is 17 residues. This chain's CDR3 is CASSYSSPAAANQPQHF.

The chain is built from TRBV12-3 or TRBV12-4 and TRBJ2-2; the D call from TCRdb, TRBD2, cannot be confirmed without DNA. There are 16 residues in the CDR3. The CDR3 reads CASSDRDGGTTGELFF.

The genes are TRBV7-3 and TRBJ1-5; TCRdb's D gene call, TRBD1, goes unchecked for lack of DNA. The length of the CDR3 is 13 residues. Germline V gene data show CDR1 as SGHTA and CDR2 as FQGTGA. This CDR3 is CASSPQGRQPQHF.